This TCR beta chain appears in the sequencing data of a study of vaccination and CD4 T cells after COVID-19. The Oncomine TCR Beta short-read assay was applied to DNA of cultured CD4+ T cells. Genomic DNA was taken out of cultured CD4+ T cells by extraction. Using its own MiXCR run on the PCR reads, TCRdb lists one record per CDR3 protein. The table shows 10,000 to 15,000 distinct CDR3 sequences, with about 74% occurring only once. The germline CDR1 and CDR2 sequences are SSHAT and FNYEAQ (reference sequence). CDR3 length equals 13 residues. Treatment reported: roughly 11-day PBMC culture with coronavirus spike peptide pools or control peptides (ViraFEST assay). TCR sequencing followed the expansion of antigen-specific T cells with peptide pools in ViraFEST. Convalescent patients tested SARS-CoV-2 PCR positive from March to December 2020, before Alpha, Beta and Delta emerged. Turning to this clonotype: What it recognizes is unknown. At one boundary the junction diverges from the germline segment, which might be a read error.

The J gene is TRBJ1-1, the V gene TRBV7-7, with no clear D. This receptor was obtained from a human donor who had recovered from COVID-19. The sequenced sample consisted of CD4+ T cells from blood, cultured in vitro. The CDR3 DNA is TGTGCTAGCAGCTTGGGTGCGAACACTGAAGCTTTCTTT. This gives the protein CASSLGANTEAFF. The whole variable domain, filled in from reference TRBV7-7 and TRBJ1-1, reads GAGVSQSPRYKVTKRGQDVTLRCDPISSHATLYWYQQALGQGPEFLTYFNYEAQPDKSGLPSDRFSAERPEGSISTLTIQRTEQRDSAMYRCASSLGANTEAFFGQGTRLTVV.